This T cell receptor (beta chain) was identified during a study of blood T cell repertoires in COVID-19. Produced via immunoSEQ multiplex PCR; TCRdb's table is partial and in-frame only. This table has about 200,000 clones, 65% to 90% appearing once. The germline V gene encodes CDR1 SEHNR and CDR2 FQNEAQ (reference sequence). This CDR3 comprises 14 residues. Trimming left V 3 bases short and J 9 bases short, with 15 bases between. The chain joins TRBV7-9 to TRBJ2-4; D perhaps matches TRBD1 (6 bases). Specimen: peripheral blood. The clonotype originates from a man older than 75 with acute or convalescent COVID-19. Here the CDR3 DNA reads TGTGCCAGCAGCTTGGGCCAGGGGTACACCATTCAGTACTTC. Its protein is CASSLGQGYTIQYF.